This TCR beta chain was captured by sequencing in a study of blood T cell repertoires in COVID-19 (dated by TCRdb to the early 2020s). Looking at the study overall: Samples covering the acute and convalescent phases of COVID-19 were provided by collaborators in the United States, Italy and Spain. Where available, HLA class I and class II types were taken from metadata supplied by the sample provider and were not determined by assay-based typing. A de-identified subject ID, COVID-19 status, age in years and sex were almost always included in the sample metadata. The dataset comprised deeply sampled blood TCRbeta repertoires from subjects exposed to, actively infected with, or recovered from COVID-19. The material from the prospective study consisted of cDNA or gDNA derived from T cells, B-cell-depleted T cells, or PBMCs. The samples were drawn from the first 160 participants of the ongoing ImmuneRACE study and from over 950 subjects provided by 6 global collaborators. The repertoires were released in a freely available public database intended as a resource for research on the immune response to SARS-CoV-2.

The research as a whole found: The amount of clinical and demographic metadata varied by source and participant and was provided uncurated.

TCRbeta CDR3 regions were amplified from genomic DNA using the immunoSEQ Assay, a bias-controlled multiplex PCR. The paper's data handling went like this. Within the assay, amplification of reference gene primers was used to estimate how many nucleated cells each sample contained. Sequence reads were collapsed and filtered to measure the absolute abundance of every unique TCRbeta CDR3 rearrangement. For each sample, productive Simpson clonality was calculated as the square root of Simpson's diversity index over productive rearrangements. TCRdb's version of the immuneACCESS table is confined to in-frame rearrangements and falls short of the full clone set. An unresolved V gene accounts for under half of the shortfall where checked; the remainder is of unknown origin. D and trimming were read from the DNA, whereas the V and J calls and clone size are those reported in that table. This sample holds tens of thousands of clones; roughly 90% were observed only once. The ten largest make up 3.5% to 5% of the sample.

The CDR3 goes from the cysteine to the phenylalanine over 14 residues. The CDR3 DNA has 42 bases and is translated from base 1. In regard to this clone: Its antigen is still unknown. Per-base qualities were not stored, and no clone one base away is much larger.

Each collaborating institution followed its own protocols to collect whole blood in K2EDTA tubes. For TCRbeta analysis, collaborator samples were shipped as frozen whole blood, as isolated PBMCs, or as DNA extracted from either sample type. Recombination joined TRBV21-1 with TRBJ2-1; TRBD2, as called in the table, went unchecked against the DNA. TRBV21-1 has pseudogene status. The TCR sequence derives from a human donor in a cohort sampled during active COVID-19. The sequencing input was peripheral blood. In nucleotide form, the sequence is TGTGCCAGCAGCGAAAACTCCCGGGAAAACGAGCAGTTCTTC. Its translation is CASSENSRENEQFF.